The 12 T cell receptor beta chains below were found in one sample sequenced in a study of CD8+ T cells in alopecia areata. TCR sequencing used cDNA made by reverse transcription of extracted RNA. Assay: immunoSEQ multiplex PCR; the TCRdb copy retains only in-frame clones and omits some. The sample contains around 300,000 clones, none of them singletons. Cell sorting was performed on pooled cutaneous lymph node cells with CD4, CD8alpha, NKG2D, NKG2ACE and other markers. Sequenced: CD4+ T cells sorted from a lymph node. These receptors all come from a C3H/HeJ mouse with alopecia areata. MHC haplotype here: H2-k.

Regarding this clone: Genes and germline come from the mouse. The CDR3 extends 4 residues past the end of the read, so its final part is completed from the germline J gene. The chain recombines TRBV13-2 with TRBJ2-7; 11 bases are shared with TRBD2. Germline CDR1 NNHNN, CDR2 SYGAGS (reference sequence). The CDR3 spans 14 residues. The CDR3 sequence is CASGNWGGLYEQYF. The sequenced CDR3 bases are TGTGCCAGCGGAAACTGGGGGGGCCTATAT.

Notes on this clone: Gene names denote mouse genes. The missing CDR3 end, 4 residues past where the read stops, is filled in from the germline J gene. The chain uses TRBV13-1 and TRBJ2-4; TRBD1 might be the D (7 bases). The germline gives CDR1 NSHNY, CDR2 SYGAGN. The CDR3 consists of 13 residues. Partial CDR3 DNA: TGTGCCAGCAGTGGAGGGGGCGCGAAC. It is translated as CASSGGGAN. The entire CDR3 is CASSGGGANTLYF.

This clone showed up just a few times. The genes and germline here are from mouse. The read falls 4 residues short of the CDR3 end, and the missing part is taken from the germline J gene. The chain is built from TRBV1 and TRBJ2-4, with D possibly being TRBD1 (5 bases). This CDR3 is 13 amino acids long. Germline V gene lookup returns CDR1 NSQYPW and CDR2 LRSPGD (reference sequence). The covered CDR3 bases are TGCACCTGCAGTGCAAGGACAAAAAAC. As protein: CTCSARTKN. In full, the CDR3 is CTCSARTKNTLYF. Together with reference TRBV1 and TRBJ2-4, the CDR3 gives the full variable domain: VTLLEQNPRWRLVPRGQAVNLRCILKNSQYPWMSWYQQDLQKQLQWLFTLRSPGDKEVKSLPGADYLATRVTDTELRLQVANMSQGRTLYCTCSARTKNTLYFGAGTRLSVL.

Comment on this clone: Mouse germline and gene names are used. The read gets to within 4 residues of the CDR3 end, and the germline J gene fills in the rest. This sequence joins TRBV1 and TRBJ2-1; D may match TRBD1 or TRBD2 (5 bases each). Germline assignment: CDR1 NSQYPW and CDR2 LRSPGD (reference sequence). This CDR3 is 14 amino acids long. The covered CDR3 bases are TGCACCTGCAGTGCGGGACGGCTGGGAGCT. Translation gives CTCSAGRLGA. The full-length CDR3 reads as CTCSAGRLGAEQFF.

Regarding this clone: Gene labels here are mouse ones. The read stops 4 residues short of the end of the CDR3; the missing end is completed from the germline J gene. The chain carries TRBV13-2 and TRBJ2-1; 9 bases align to TRBD2. Germline V gene lookup returns CDR1 NNHNN and CDR2 SYGAGS (reference sequence). This CDR3 spans 17 amino acids. Germline trimming cut 5 bases from V and 4 bases from J; bases unmatched to any gene: 13. The covered CDR3 bases are TGTGCCAGCGGCCCTCATACTGGGGGGCGTTCGTATGCT. Protein: CASGPHTGGRSYA. The CDR3 as a whole reads CASGPHTGGRSYAEQFF.

Notes on this clone: Germline and genes: mouse. The CDR3 end is not reached by the read, which stops 4 residues before it; the germline J gene fills it in. This sample includes further DNA sequences coding for the same CDR3. This rearrangement joins TRBV1 to TRBJ2-3; 9 positions match TRBD1. The trim removed 3 bases at V and 1 base at J, leaving 5 bases unmatched. This CDR3 is 16 amino acids long. Per germline, CDR1 NSQYPW and CDR2 LRSPGD (reference sequence). CDR3 region: CTCSAGTGRGAETLYF. The part of the CDR3 DNA that was read is TGCACCTGCAGTGCCGGGACAGGGAGGGGTGCAGAA. Full variable domain (remainder filled in from reference TRBV1 and TRBJ2-3): VTLLEQNPRWRLVPRGQAVNLRCILKNSQYPWMSWYQQDLQKQLQWLFTLRSPGDKEVKSLPGADYLATRVTDTELRLQVANMSQGRTLYCTCSAGTGRGAETLYFGSGTRLTVL.

Note on this clone: The gene names given are mouse names. The read ends 4 residues before the CDR3 terminus; that terminus is restored from the germline J gene. This sample includes further DNA sequences coding for the same CDR3. The genes are TRBV1 and TRBJ2-3, with 11 bases lining up with TRBD2. The CDR3 length is 15 residues. Germline CDR1 and CDR2: NSQYPW and LRSPGD (reference sequence). V was clipped by 3 bases and J by 4 bases; unmatched bases: 3. The part of the CDR3 DNA that was read is TGCACCTGCAGTGCCGGACTGGGGGGTTCAGAA. This sequence encodes CTCSAGLGGSE. The whole CDR3 protein reads CTCSAGLGGSETLYF.

This clone was seen only a few times. Gene names are mouse gene names. The CDR3 end lies 4 residues beyond the end of the read and is filled in from the germline J gene. The sample has other DNA sequences that encode this CDR3 too. The V gene is TRBV13-3, the J gene TRBJ1-2, with TRBD1 identical over 7 bases. The CDR3 contains 14 residues. The V gene end was trimmed by 4 bases and the J gene end by 0 bases; junction bases not matched to a gene: 3. Per the germline V gene, CDR1 is NNHDY and CDR2 is SYVADS. The CDR3 DNA, read in part, is TGTGCCAGCAGTCTGGACAGGACAAACTCC. Protein: CASSLDRTNS. The entire CDR3 protein reads CASSLDRTNSDYTF.

Ten or more counts support this clone. All gene names here are mouse names. Read coverage stops 4 residues before the CDR3 terminus; the germline J gene supplies the remainder. The chain joins TRBV13-1 to TRBJ2-5, with D hard to call. The CDR3 is made up of 12 amino acids. The germline gives CDR1 NSHNY, CDR2 SYGAGN. The CDR3 sequence: CASSLQKDTQYF. The sequenced part of the CDR3 DNA is TGTGCCAGCAGTCTACAAAAAGAC.

The sample holds a few counts of this clone. Gene names denote mouse genes. The CDR3 goes on 4 residues after the read ends, and that part is filled in from the germline J gene. The chain uses TRBV19 and TRBJ1-1; 8 nucleotides match TRBD1. The V gene end was trimmed by 5 bases and the J gene end by 3 bases; junction bases not matched to a gene: 6. This CDR3 is built from 14 residues. The germline gives CDR1 FNHDT, CDR2 SITEND (reference sequence). The CDR3 DNA, read in part, is TGTGCCAGCAGCACTCCGACAGGGGACACA. Its protein product is CASSTPTGDT. The whole CDR3 sequence reads CASSTPTGDTEVFF.

As regards this clone: Gene names are the mouse ones. The read gets to within 4 residues of the CDR3 end, and the germline J gene fills in the rest. The chain carries TRBV19 and TRBJ2-7; D possibly corresponds to TRBD1 (5 bases). Germline loops: CDR1 FNHDT, CDR2 SITEND (reference sequence). CDR3 size: 14 residues. Between the trimmed V and J ends, which lost 1 base and 3 bases, there was a span of 11 bases. The CDR3 region is CASSIKGHLYEQYF. The CDR3 bases that were read are TGTGCCAGCAGTATAAAAGGACACCTCTAT.

This clone was seen only a few times. Mouse gene names apply. The read ends 4 residues shy of where the CDR3 ends; the end is completed using the germline J gene. The chain combines TRBV13-3 with TRBJ2-5; D might be TRBD2 (5 bases). Trimming stripped 2 bases from V and 3 bases from J, with 13 bases between. The germline gives CDR1 NNHDY, CDR2 SYVADS. This CDR3 spans 15 amino acids. CDR3: CASSESRLGQDTQYF. The DNA read from the CDR3 is TGTGCCAGCAGTGAAAGTAGGCTGGGTCAAGAC.